Each of the 11 T cell receptor beta chains below was sequenced from the same sample in a study of T-cell reconstitution after alpha-beta-depleted transplantation in children. Unique molecular identifiers were incorporated into the prepared TCRbeta library. TCRdb re-called the PCR reads through MiXCR, storing one row per CDR3 protein. The sample includes 350,000 to 500,000 distinct CDR3 sequences, roughly 44% of them seen just once. The sequencing here drew on PBMCs, taken before TCRalphabeta/CD19-depleted stem cell transplant. Receptors originate from a girl aged 2 to 9 with aplastic anemia, due to receive a stem cell transplant.

The CDR3 sequence: CASTSGTGGEKLFF. The CDR3 nucleotides read TGCGCCAGTACCTCCGGGACGGGCGGTGAAAAACTGTTTTTT. This chain joins TRBV5-1 and TRBJ1-4; TRBD1 might be the D (5 bases). CDR3 size: 14 residues. Trimming pared 8 bases from V and 7 bases from J, leaving 18 bases between. Germline CDR1 reads SGHRS; CDR2 reads YFSETQ.

This rearrangement joins TRBV20-1 to TRBJ2-3; D might be TRBD1 or TRBD2, each matching 5 bases. The V gene lost 4 bases and the J gene lost 7 bases, with 15 bases spanning the gap. The CDR3 has 13 amino acids. Looked up from germline, CDR1 is DFQATT and CDR2 is SNEGSKA (reference sequence). For the CDR3, the DNA is TGCAGTGCTATTGAGCCGGGGCTCAATACGCAGTATTTT. Its protein product is CSAIEPGLNTQYF.

The sample holds a few counts of this clonotype. The chain links TRBV28 to TRBJ1-5; 9 bases align to TRBD1. V shed 7 bases and J 5 bases; nucleotides not matched to a gene: 12. CDR3 size: 16 residues. The germline gives CDR1 MDHEN, CDR2 SYDVKM. CDR3 nucleotide sequence: TGTGCCAGCATCCCAATTGGACAGGGGAGTGATCAGCCCCAGCATTTT. Translation gives CASIPIGQGSDQPQHF. The variable domain in full, completed from reference TRBV28 and TRBJ1-5, reads DVKVTQSSRYLVKRTGEKVFLECVQDMDHENMFWYRQDPGLGLRLIYFSYDVKMKEKGDIPEGYSVSREKKERFSLILESASTNQTSMYLCASIPIGQGSDQPQHFGDGTRLSIL.

At least ten counts were recorded for this clonotype. This chain connects TRBV7-2 to TRBJ1-6; D unclear. CDR1 SGHTA and CDR2 FQGNSA come from the germline V gene. The CDR3 totals 14 residues. Trimming cost V 1 base and J 8 bases, with 9 bases left between them. As DNA, the CDR3 is TGTGCCAGCAGCTTAGAGTCTTACTATTCACCCCTCCACTTT. This sequence encodes CASSLESYYSPLHF. Full variable domain (missing parts from reference TRBV7-2 and TRBJ1-6): GAGVSQSPSNKVTEKGKDVELRCDPISGHTALYWYRQSLGQGLEFLIYFQGNSAPDKSGLPSDRFSAERTGGSVSTLTIQRTQQEDSAVYLCASSLESYYSPLHFGNGTRLTVT.

This chain connects TRBV5-1 to TRBJ1-2; 10 bases match TRBD1. Germline CDR1 SGHRS, CDR2 YFSETQ. J lost 6 bases, V lost 4 bases, and 9 bases had no gene match. There are 15 residues in the CDR3. The DNA for the CDR3 is TGCGCCAGCAGCGGTCCGGGACAGGGGTTTCATGGCTACACCTTC. Protein product: CASSGPGQGFHGYTF.

This clonotype showed up just a few times. This chain uses TRBV29-1 with TRBJ1-1, with no clear D. The CDR3 is 11 amino acids. Germline lookup yields CDR1 SQVTM and CDR2 ANQGSEA. The germline V and J ends were trimmed by 6 bases and 4 bases, with 9 bases remaining between them. The CDR3 sequence: CSVALTTEAFF. The DNA for the CDR3 is TGCAGCGTGGCCCTAACCACTGAAGCTTTCTTT.

The V and J genes are TRBV4-1 and TRBJ2-7; perhaps TRBD2 as D (5 bases). With 4 bases removed from V and 3 bases from J, the gap between germline ends came to 13 bases. From germline, CDR1 is MGHRA and CDR2 YSYEKL. This CDR3 spans 14 amino acids. CDR3 bases: TGCGCCAGCAGCCCTCGGGATGGGGACTACGAGCAGTACTTC. Protein: CASSPRDGDYEQYF.

This clonotype has only a few counts. This chain's CDR3 is CSARVATDNEQFF. The CDR3 region has the DNA TGCAGTGCTAGAGTAGCGACTGATAATGAGCAGTTCTTC. The chain combines TRBV20-1 with TRBJ2-1, with D maybe TRBD2 (5 bases). The germline V gene encodes CDR1 DFQATT and CDR2 SNEGSKA (reference sequence). V lost 1 base and J lost 7, with 11 bases in between. The CDR3 extends over 13 amino acids.

The rearrangement uses TRBV10-3 and TRBJ2-7; 8 positions match TRBD2. This CDR3 has 15 residues. The germline V gene encodes CDR1 ENHRY and CDR2 SYGVKD. V gave up 8 bases and J gave up 4 bases; unmatched junction bases: 13. As DNA, the CDR3 is TGTGCCATCGGAGCGGGGGCCGCTTCTCGGTACGAGCAGTACTTC. This gives the protein CAIGAGAASRYEQYF.

This clonotype showed up many times. This chain links TRBV5-1 with TRBJ1-4; no reliable D call. Per germline, CDR1 SGHRS and CDR2 YFSETQ. The CDR3 sequence is 15 residues long. Trimming removed 3 bases from V and 2 bases from J, with 11 bases in between. The CDR3 protein is CASSSLGRTNEKLFF. As DNA, the CDR3 is TGCGCCAGCAGCTCCCTCGGGAGGACTAATGAAAAACTGTTTTTT.

This chain uses TRBV20-1 with TRBJ1-5, with 10 bases aligning to TRBD1. The CDR3 is 15 amino acids. CDR1 and CDR2 from the germline V gene are DFQATT and SNEGSKA (reference sequence). V was clipped by 3 bases and J by 4 bases; unmatched bases: 6. CDR3 sequence (DNA): TGCAGTGCTAGGGCCGGGACAGGGGTTAATCAGCCCCAGCATTTT. Protein sequence: CSARAGTGVNQPQHF.